The TCR beta chain under discussion was sequenced for a study of T cells after somatic rescue of genetic block. Sequencing used immunoSEQ multiplex PCR; TCRdb keeps in-frame clones, though not all of them. The table lists roughly 120,000 clones, about 90% of them singletons. V gave up 0 bases and J gave up 2 bases; unmatched junction bases: 2. CDR1 is MNHEY, CDR2 SVGAGI, per germline. The CDR3 spans 15 residues. Input material: peripheral blood mononuclear cells (PBMCs). This TCR derives from a woman in her late teens or twenties. The gene calls are TRBV6-5 and TRBJ2-7; 9 nucleotides align to TRBD1. The CDR3 nucleotides read TGTGCCAGCAGTTACTCGTGGGACAGGGCCTACGAGCAGTACTTC. Encoded protein: CASSYSWDRAYEQYF.